These T cell receptor beta chains were read from a single sample in a study of blood T cell repertoires in COVID-19. Measured with immunoSEQ multiplex PCR; TCRdb has only the in-frame clones, and not every one. The sample lists 140,000 or so clones, 85% to 90% occurring once. Input material: peripheral blood. All receptors derive from an elderly woman with acute or convalescent COVID-19. The conserved cysteine and the conserved F or W are not part of the CDR3 here. Fields, in order: clone size, V gene, CDR3 protein. Clone size is not always given. Where it is, it says once, few, many or a class for expanded clones.

abundance: .; v_gene: TRBV5-1; CDR3aa: ASSFGNIGSPLH
abundance: once; v_gene: TRBV6-2/TRBV6-3; CDR3aa: ASRYAGASGGNEQF
abundance: .; v_gene: TRBV2; CDR3aa: ASLVEKTEAF
abundance: .; v_gene: TRBV5-1; CDR3aa: ASSLEGGSNQPQH
abundance: once; v_gene: TRBV18; CDR3aa: ASSPGTEYYGYT
abundance: .; v_gene: TRBV7-9; CDR3aa: ASSQRSGDGIQETQY
abundance: .; v_gene: TRBV5-1; CDR3aa: ASSLGTAQETQY
abundance: .; v_gene: TRBV6-5; CDR3aa: ASRWGVMNTEAF
abundance: .; v_gene: TRBV5-1; CDR3aa: ASSPDIGNSPLH
abundance: .; v_gene: TRBV4-3; CDR3aa: ASSPGAGVYGYT
abundance: .; v_gene: TRBV2; CDR3aa: ASSTTKGVSEQY
abundance: .; v_gene: TRBV6-5; CDR3aa: ASRRDRDSGNTIY
abundance: once; v_gene: TRBV19; CDR3aa: ASSPRDRLDQPQH
abundance: .; v_gene: TRBV30; CDR3aa: AWSVWGEDTEAF
abundance: .; v_gene: TRBV5-1; CDR3aa: ASSRTGKEETQY
abundance: .; v_gene: TRBV7-2; CDR3aa: ASSQAPRGSGAF
abundance: .; v_gene: TRBV14; CDR3aa: ASSPTASGGPTPYNEQF
abundance: .; v_gene: TRBV6-5; CDR3aa: ASNGRGATNEKLF
abundance: .; v_gene: TRBV4-1; CDR3aa: ASSLFTGTGGADTQY
abundance: .; v_gene: TRBV5-1; CDR3aa: ASSPAPSGGSYEQY
abundance: once; v_gene: TRBV20-1; CDR3aa: SASPGQAGYGYT
abundance: .; v_gene: TRBV18; CDR3aa: ASSPGTGANQPQH
abundance: few; v_gene: TRBV7-2; CDR3aa: ASTRSSYNSPLH
abundance: once; v_gene: TRBV9; CDR3aa: ASSERTGTGGYT
abundance: .; v_gene: TRBV10-3; CDR3aa: AISESLAGAYEQY
abundance: .; v_gene: TRBV7-6; CDR3aa: ASSTGRFSGNTIY
abundance: .; v_gene: TRBV27; CDR3aa: ASSPPGGGTDTQY
abundance: once; v_gene: TRBV6-5; CDR3aa: ASSFQGTDTQY
abundance: .; v_gene: TRBV9; CDR3aa: ASSVAGSPYGYT
abundance: .; v_gene: TRBV5-1; CDR3aa: ASSLQTGLSLGVYT
abundance: .; v_gene: TRBV5-4; CDR3aa: ASSLSGGFGYGYT
abundance: .; v_gene: TRBV18; CDR3aa: ASSPQQPPTNEQF